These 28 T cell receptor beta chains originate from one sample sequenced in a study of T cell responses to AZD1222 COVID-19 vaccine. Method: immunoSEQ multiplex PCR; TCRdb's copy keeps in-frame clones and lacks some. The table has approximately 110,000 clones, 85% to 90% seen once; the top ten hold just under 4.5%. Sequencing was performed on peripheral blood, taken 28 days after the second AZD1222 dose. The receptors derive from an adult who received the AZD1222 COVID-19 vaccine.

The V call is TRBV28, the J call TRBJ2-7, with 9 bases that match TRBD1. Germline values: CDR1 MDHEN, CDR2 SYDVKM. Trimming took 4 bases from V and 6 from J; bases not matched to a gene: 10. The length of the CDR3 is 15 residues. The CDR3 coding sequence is TGTGCCAGCAGTTCCCCGGACAGGGGATGGGGCGAGCAGTACTTC. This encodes CASSSPDRGWGEQYF.

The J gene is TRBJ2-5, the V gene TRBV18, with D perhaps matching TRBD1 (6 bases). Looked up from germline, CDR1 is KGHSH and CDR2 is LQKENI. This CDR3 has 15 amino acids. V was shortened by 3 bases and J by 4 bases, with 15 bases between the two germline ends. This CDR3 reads CASSPIQGIGETQYF. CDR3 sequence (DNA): TGTGCCAGCTCACCCATACAGGGTATCGGAGAGACCCAGTACTTC.

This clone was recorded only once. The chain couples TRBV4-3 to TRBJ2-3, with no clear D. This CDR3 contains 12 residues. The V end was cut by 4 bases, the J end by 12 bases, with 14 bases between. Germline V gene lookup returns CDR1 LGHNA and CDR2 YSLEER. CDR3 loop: CASSPGPPLQYF. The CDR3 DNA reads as TGCGCCAGCAGCCCCGGGCCCCCCCTACAGTATTTT.

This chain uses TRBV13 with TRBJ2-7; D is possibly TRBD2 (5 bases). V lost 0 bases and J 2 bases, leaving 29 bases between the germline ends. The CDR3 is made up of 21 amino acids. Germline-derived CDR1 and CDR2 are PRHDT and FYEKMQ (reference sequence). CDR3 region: CASSLGLFRLQTRALAYEQYF. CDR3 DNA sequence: TGTGCCAGCAGCTTAGGCCTCTTTCGTCTGCAAACTAGGGCCTTGGCCTACGAGCAGTACTTC.

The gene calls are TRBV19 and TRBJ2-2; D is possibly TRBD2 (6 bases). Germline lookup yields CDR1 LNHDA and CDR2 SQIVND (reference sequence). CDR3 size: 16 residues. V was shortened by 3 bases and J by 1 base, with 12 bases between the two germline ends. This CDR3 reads CASSMGTYLNTGELFF. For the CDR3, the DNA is TGTGCCAGTAGTATGGGGACTTACCTGAACACCGGGGAGCTGTTTTTT.

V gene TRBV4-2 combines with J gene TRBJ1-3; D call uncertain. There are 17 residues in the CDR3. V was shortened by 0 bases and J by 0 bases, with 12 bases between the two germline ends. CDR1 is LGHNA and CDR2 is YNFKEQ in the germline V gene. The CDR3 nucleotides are TGTGCCAGCAGCCAAGAGCCGGGAAGGACCTCTGGAAACACCATATATTTT. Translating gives CASSQEPGRTSGNTIYF.

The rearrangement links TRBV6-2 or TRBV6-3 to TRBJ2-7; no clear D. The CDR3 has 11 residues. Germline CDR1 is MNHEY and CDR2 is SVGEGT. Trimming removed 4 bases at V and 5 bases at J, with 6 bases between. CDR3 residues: CASSFRDEQYF. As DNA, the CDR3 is TGTGCCAGCAGTTTTAGAGACGAGCAGTACTTC.

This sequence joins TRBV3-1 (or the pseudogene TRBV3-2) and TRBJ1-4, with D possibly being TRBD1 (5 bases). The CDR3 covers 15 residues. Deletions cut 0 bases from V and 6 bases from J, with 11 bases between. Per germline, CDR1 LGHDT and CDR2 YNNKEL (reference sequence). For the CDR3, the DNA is TGTGCCAGCAGCCAAGAAGGCCAGGGCGATGAAAAACTGTTTTTT. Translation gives CASSQEGQGDEKLFF.

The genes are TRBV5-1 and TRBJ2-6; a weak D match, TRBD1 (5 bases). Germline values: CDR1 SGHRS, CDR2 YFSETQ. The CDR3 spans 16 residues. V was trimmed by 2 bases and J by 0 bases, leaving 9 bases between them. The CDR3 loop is CASSFGGASGANVLTF. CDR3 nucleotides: TGCGCCAGCAGCTTTGGTGGGGCCTCTGGGGCCAACGTCCTGACTTTC.

This CDR3 is CASSQEGQGSGNTIYF. Written as DNA, the CDR3 is TGTGCCAGCAGCCAAGAGGGACAGGGGTCTGGAAACACCATATATTTT. This sequence joins TRBV3-1 (or the pseudogene TRBV3-2) and TRBJ1-3; 10 bases align to TRBD1. Losses at the gene ends were 0 bases for V and 1 base for J; bases not matched to a gene: 0. The CDR3 covers 16 residues. Germline CDR1 is LGHDT and CDR2 is YNNKEL (reference sequence).

The CDR3 loop reads CASSQAVTGTDGELFF. CDR3 nucleotide sequence: TGCGCCAGCAGCCAAGCGGTTACAGGGACGGACGGGGAGCTGTTTTTT. V is TRBV4-3 and J is TRBJ2-2; D perhaps matches TRBD1 (6 bases). V was clipped by 1 base and J by 7 bases, with 16 bases between them. CDR1 is LGHNA, CDR2 YSLEER, per germline. The CDR3 consists of 16 residues.

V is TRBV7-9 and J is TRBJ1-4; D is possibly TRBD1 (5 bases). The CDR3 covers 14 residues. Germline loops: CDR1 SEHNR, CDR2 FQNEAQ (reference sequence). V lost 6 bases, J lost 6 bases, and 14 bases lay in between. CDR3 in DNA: TGTGCCAGCAGACCCGGGACGGAGGATGAAAAACTGTTTTTT. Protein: CASRPGTEDEKLFF. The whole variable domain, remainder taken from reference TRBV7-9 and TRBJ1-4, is DTGVSQNPRHKITKRGQNVTFRCDPISEHNRLYWYRQTLGQGPEFLTYFQNEAQLEKSRLLSDRFSAERPKGSFSTLEIQRTEQGDSAMYLCASRPGTEDEKLFFGSGTQLSVL.

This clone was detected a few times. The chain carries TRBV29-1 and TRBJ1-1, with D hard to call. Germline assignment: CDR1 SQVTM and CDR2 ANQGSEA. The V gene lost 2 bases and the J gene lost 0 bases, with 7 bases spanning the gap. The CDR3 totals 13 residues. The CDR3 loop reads CSVEKQLNTEAFF. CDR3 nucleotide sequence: TGCAGCGTTGAAAAACAGTTGAACACTGAAGCTTTCTTT.

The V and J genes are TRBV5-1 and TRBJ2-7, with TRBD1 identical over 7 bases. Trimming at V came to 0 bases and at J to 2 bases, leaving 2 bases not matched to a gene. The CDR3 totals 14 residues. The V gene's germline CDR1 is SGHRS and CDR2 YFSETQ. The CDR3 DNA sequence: TGCGCCAGCAGCTTGGCGGGACAGACCTACGAGCAGTACTTC. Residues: CASSLAGQTYEQYF.

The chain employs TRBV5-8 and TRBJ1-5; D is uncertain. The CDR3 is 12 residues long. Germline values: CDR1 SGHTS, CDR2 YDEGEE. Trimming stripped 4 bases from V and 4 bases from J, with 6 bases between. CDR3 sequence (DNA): TGTGCCAGCAGCCCCCGGAATCAGCCCCAGCATTTT. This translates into CASSPRNQPQHF. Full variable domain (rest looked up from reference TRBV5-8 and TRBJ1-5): EAGVTQSPTHLIKTRGQQATLRCSPISGHTSVYWYQQALGLGLQFLLWYDEGEERNRGNFPPRFSGRQFPNYSSELNVNALELEDSALYLCASSPRNQPQHFGDGTRLSIL.

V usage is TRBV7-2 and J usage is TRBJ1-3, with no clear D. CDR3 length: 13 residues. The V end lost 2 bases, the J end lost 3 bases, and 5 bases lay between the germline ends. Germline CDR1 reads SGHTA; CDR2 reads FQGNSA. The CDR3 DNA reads TGTGCCAGCAGCTTACAGATTGGAAACACCATATATTTT. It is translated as CASSLQIGNTIYF.

The CDR3 region is CASSTSGGGRVDTQYF. The CDR3 bases are TGTGCCAGCAGTACTAGCGGGGGGGGCCGGGTAGATACGCAGTATTTT. The chain links TRBV2 to TRBJ2-3; 13 bases map to TRBD2. The germline V gene encodes CDR1 SNHLY and CDR2 FYNNEI. The CDR3 spans 16 residues. The V segment lost 5 bases and the J segment 5 bases; nucleotides outside the gene matches: 7.

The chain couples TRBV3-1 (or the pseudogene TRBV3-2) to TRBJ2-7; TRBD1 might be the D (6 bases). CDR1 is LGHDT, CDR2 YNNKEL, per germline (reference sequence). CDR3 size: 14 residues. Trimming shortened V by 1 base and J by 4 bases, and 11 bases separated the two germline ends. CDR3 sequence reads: CASSQGTVIYEQYF. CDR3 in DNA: TGTGCCAGCAGCCAAGGGACAGTTATTTACGAGCAGTACTTC.

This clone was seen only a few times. CDR3 in DNA: TGTGCCAGCAGTTACTCGGGGATAGGGGGGGAAAAACTGTTTTTT. Translation: CASSYSGIGGEKLFF. The genes are TRBV6-5 and TRBJ1-4; a possible D gene is TRBD1 (6 bases). The CDR3 is made up of 15 amino acids. Trimming cost V 0 bases and J 8 bases, with 13 bases left between them. Per germline, CDR1 MNHEY and CDR2 SVGAGI.

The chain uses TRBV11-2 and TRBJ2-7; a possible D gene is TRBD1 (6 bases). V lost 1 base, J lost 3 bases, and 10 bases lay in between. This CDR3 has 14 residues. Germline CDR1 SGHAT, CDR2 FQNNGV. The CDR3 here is CASSLGGHVYEQYF. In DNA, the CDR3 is TGTGCCAGCAGCTTAGGGGGGCACGTCTACGAGCAGTACTTC.

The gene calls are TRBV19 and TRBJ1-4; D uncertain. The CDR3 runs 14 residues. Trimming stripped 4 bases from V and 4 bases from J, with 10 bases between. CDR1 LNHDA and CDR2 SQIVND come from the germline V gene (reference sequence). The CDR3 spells CASSTRTDNEKLFF. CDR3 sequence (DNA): TGTGCCAGTAGTACCCGGACGGATAATGAAAAACTGTTTTTT.

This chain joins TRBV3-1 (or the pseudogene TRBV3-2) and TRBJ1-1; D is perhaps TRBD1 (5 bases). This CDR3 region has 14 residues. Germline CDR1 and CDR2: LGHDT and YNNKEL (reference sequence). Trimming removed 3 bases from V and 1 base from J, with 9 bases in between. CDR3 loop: CASSQQDRNTEAFF. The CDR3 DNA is TGTGCCAGCAGCCAGCAAGACAGGAACACTGAAGCTTTCTTT.

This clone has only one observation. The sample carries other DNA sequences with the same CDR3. The CDR3 DNA reads TGTGCCAGCAGCCAAGGGACGGGAAACACTGAAGCTTTCTTT. Translating it yields CASSQGTGNTEAFF. This rearrangement joins TRBV3-1 (or the pseudogene TRBV3-2) to TRBJ1-1, with D uncertain. The CDR3 consists of 14 residues. Trimming cost V 1 base and J 2 bases, with 8 bases left between them. Per the germline V gene, CDR1 is LGHDT and CDR2 is YNNKEL (reference sequence).

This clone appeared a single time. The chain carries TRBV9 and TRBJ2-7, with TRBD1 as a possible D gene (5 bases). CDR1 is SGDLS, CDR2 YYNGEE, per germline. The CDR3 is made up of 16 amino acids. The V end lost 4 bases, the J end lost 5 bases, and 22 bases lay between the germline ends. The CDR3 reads CASSPHPDSLVDEQYF. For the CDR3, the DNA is TGTGCCAGCAGCCCCCATCCCGACAGCCTCGTAGACGAGCAGTACTTC.

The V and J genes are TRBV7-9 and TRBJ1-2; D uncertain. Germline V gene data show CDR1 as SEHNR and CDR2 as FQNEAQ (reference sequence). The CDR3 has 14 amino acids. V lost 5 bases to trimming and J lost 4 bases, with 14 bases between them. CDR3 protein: CASSPAGEVYGYTF. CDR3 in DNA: TGTGCCAGCAGCCCCGCTGGAGAGGTCTATGGCTACACCTTC.

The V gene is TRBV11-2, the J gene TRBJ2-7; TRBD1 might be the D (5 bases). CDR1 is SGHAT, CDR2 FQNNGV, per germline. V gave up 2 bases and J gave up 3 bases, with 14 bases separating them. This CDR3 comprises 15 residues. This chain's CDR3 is CASSLRDTRDYEQYF. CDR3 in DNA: TGTGCCAGCAGCTTAAGGGATACCAGGGACTACGAGCAGTACTTC. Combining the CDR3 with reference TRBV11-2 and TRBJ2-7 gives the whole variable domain EAGVAQSPRYKIIEKRQSVAFWCNPISGHATLYWYQQILGQGPKLLIQFQNNGVVDDSQLPKDRFSAERLKGVDSTLKIQPAKLEDSAVYLCASSLRDTRDYEQYFGPGTRLTVT.

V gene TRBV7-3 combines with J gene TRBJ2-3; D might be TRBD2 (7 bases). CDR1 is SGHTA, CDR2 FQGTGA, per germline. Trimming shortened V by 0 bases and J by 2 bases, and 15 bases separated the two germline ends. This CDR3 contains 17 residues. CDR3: CASSLTRRAGATDTQYF. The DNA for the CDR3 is TGTGCCAGCAGCTTAACTAGAAGGGCGGGGGCCACAGATACGCAGTATTTT.

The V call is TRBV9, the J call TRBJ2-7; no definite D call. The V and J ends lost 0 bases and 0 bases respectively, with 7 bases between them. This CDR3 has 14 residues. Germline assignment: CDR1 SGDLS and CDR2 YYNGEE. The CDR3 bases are TGTGCCAGCAGCGTAGATGCCCGCTCCTACGAGCAGTACTTC. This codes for CASSVDARSYEQYF. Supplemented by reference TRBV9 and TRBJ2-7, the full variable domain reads DSGVTQTPKHLITATGQRVTLRCSPRSGDLSVYWYQQSLDQGLQFLIQYYNGEERAKGNILERFSAQQFPDLHSELNLSSLELGDSALYFCASSVDARSYEQYFGPGTRLTVT.